The subject of this entry is one T cell receptor beta chain. Its cognate antigen is unknown. This specimen belongs to a study of T cell responses to AZD1222 COVID-19 vaccine. Across the whole study: Second-dose timings of about 4 or about 12 weeks were pooled. Study results and limitations: Repertoire sampling was restricted to post-peak T cell response timepoints. Donors were mostly white British, more females; clonal diversity possibly underestimated. With dominance at 160-218 and 743-854, vaccine-associated CD4 TCRs spanned spike.

The germline V gene has CDR1 SEHNR and CDR2 FQNEAQ (reference sequence). V dropped 6 bases and J dropped 7 bases, with 18 bases sitting between them. This CDR3 spans 15 amino acids. TCRdb keeps only in-frame clones here, not all; method: immunoSEQ multiplex PCR. Of roughly 120,000 clones listed, approximately 85% are singletons. V usage is TRBV7-9 and J usage is TRBJ1-4; TRBD1 might be the D (5 bases). This TCR was sampled from an adult in good health. Sequences were derived from peripheral blood, sampled on day 0 of AZD1222 vaccination. The CDR3 DNA is TGTGCCAGCAGGACATCCGGGGGTTATGGTGAAAAACTGTTTTTT. It encodes CASRTSGGYGEKLFF.